This TCR beta chain was recorded in a study of monozygotic twins with inflammatory bowel disease. Per the germline V gene, CDR1 is PRHDT and CDR2 is FYEKMQ (reference sequence). This CDR3 has 14 residues. From the 5' RACE reads, TCRdb lists one entry per CDR3 protein and no DNA. The repertoire shows approximately 160,000 distinct CDR3 sequences; the top ten hold approximately 7.4%. The rearrangement uses TRBV13 and TRBJ2-7. The material sequenced was blood. This receptor was obtained from a human donor with ulcerative colitis or Crohn's disease, or a healthy co-twin of an affected twin (not recorded which). The CDR3 reads CASSLAGRLREQYF.